The 2 T cell receptor beta chains presented below share a single source sample, sequenced in a study of cytomegalovirus exposure and HLA in healthy donors. Sequencing was performed with immunoSEQ multiplex PCR; in TCRdb, only in-frame clones are kept and a portion is missing. Of some 140,000 clones in the sample, around nine tenths are singletons; the top ten hold 20% to 25%. Sequencing input: PBMCs. The origin of the receptors is a man aged 18 to 35 in good health and CMV-seropositive.

The chain links TRBV4-1 to TRBJ2-7, with 8 bases fitting TRBD2. Per germline, CDR1 MGHRA and CDR2 YSYEKL. V was clipped by 4 bases and J by 2 bases; unmatched bases: 7. This CDR3 comprises 15 residues. CDR3 sequence reads: CASSPAELAAYEQYF. In nucleotides, the CDR3 is TGCGCCAGCAGCCCAGCGGAACTAGCGGCCTACGAGCAGTACTTC.

J is TRBJ2-1 and V is TRBV7-9; the D gene is possibly TRBD2 (5 bases). Trimming left V 5 bases short and J 5 bases short, with 10 bases between. This CDR3 region has 13 residues. Germline CDR1 and CDR2: SEHNR and FQNEAQ (reference sequence). The CDR3 bases are TGTGCCAGCAGCCGGGGTATAGACAATGAGCAGTTCTTC. Its translation is CASSRGIDNEQFF. Combining the CDR3 with reference TRBV7-9 and TRBJ2-1 gives the whole variable domain DTGVSQNPRHKITKRGQNVTFRCDPISEHNRLYWYRQTLGQGPEFLTYFQNEAQLEKSRLLSDRFSAERPKGSFSTLEIQRTEQGDSAMYLCASSRGIDNEQFFGPGTRLTVL.